Below, 30 T cell receptor beta chains from the same sample are listed, as sequenced in a study of cytomegalovirus exposure and HLA in healthy donors. With 60 Vbeta and 13 Jbeta primers, the PCR was carried out. The assay was immunoSEQ multiplex PCR, and TCRdb's table has in-frame clones only and misses some. The sample holds roughly 250,000 clones, about 80% seen once. Material: PBMCs. These receptors were collected from a girl aged 2 to 9 in good health and CMV-seronegative.

As for this clone: The junction and the germline gene differ at one end; a read error may be behind it. The rearrangement uses TRBV7-9 and TRBJ2-7, with D perhaps TRBD2 (5 bases). CDR3 length: 13 amino acids. Germline V gene lookup returns CDR1 SEHNR and CDR2 FQNEAQ (reference sequence). The CDR3 reads CSSSSRDSYEQYF. The CDR3 DNA is TGTTCCAGCAGCTCACGGGACTCCTACGAGCAGTACTTC.

This clone was seen only once. The gene calls are TRBV28 and TRBJ1-1, with D possibly being TRBD1 (5 bases). The CDR3 loop spans 14 amino acids. CDR1 is MDHEN and CDR2 is SYDVKM in the germline V gene. V was clipped by 7 bases and J by 1 base, with 13 bases between them. CDR3 nucleotides: TGTGCCAGCACTCCCTCGGGGGGGAACACTGAAGCTTTCTTT. Encoded protein: CASTPSGGNTEAFF. Supplemented by reference TRBV28 and TRBJ1-1, the full variable domain reads DVKVTQSSRYLVKRTGEKVFLECVQDMDHENMFWYRQDPGLGLRLIYFSYDVKMKEKGDIPEGYSVSREKKERFSLILESASTNQTSMYLCASTPSGGNTEAFFGQGTRLTVV.

The chain employs TRBV4-1 and TRBJ1-1; D is unclear. The CDR3 length is 16 residues. Germline lookup yields CDR1 MGHRA and CDR2 YSYEKL. Trimming pared 1 base from V and 6 bases from J, leaving 18 bases between. CDR3 loop: CASSQVYLGLAAEAFF. The CDR3 coding sequence is TGCGCCAGCAGCCAAGTGTACTTGGGTCTTGCGGCTGAAGCTTTCTTT.

The chain is built from TRBV21-1 and TRBJ2-5; the table gives TRBD2 as D, unverified against the DNA. TRBV21-1 is tagged as a pseudogene. The length of the CDR3 is 19 residues. The CDR3 DNA reads TGTGCCAGCAGCAAAAAAATCTGTGGAGGGACGGGACTACAAGAGACCCAGTACTTC. It specifies CASSKKICGGTGLQETQYF.

CDR3 DNA: TGTGCCAGCAGGGAGGCCATCACCAACTATGGCTACACCTTC. It yields the protein CASREAITNYGYTF. V is TRBV2 and J is TRBJ1-2, with unresolved D. This CDR3 has 14 amino acids. Germline CDR1 and CDR2: SNHLY and FYNNEI. Trimming cost V 6 bases and J 2 bases, with 13 bases left between them.

This clone was recorded once. V usage is TRBV7-6 and J usage is TRBJ2-3, with a weak D call TRBD2 (5 bases). Germline CDR1 and CDR2: SGHVS and FNYEAQ. The CDR3 runs to 13 residues. The ends were cut back, 6 bases at V and 2 bases at J, with 9 bases in the middle. The CDR3 is CASSDYVTDTQYF. CDR3 coding DNA: TGTGCCAGCAGTGACTATGTCACAGATACGCAGTATTTT.

The chain couples TRBV6-1 to TRBJ2-5; TRBD1 agrees at 7 bases. The CDR3 spans 16 residues. Germline V gives CDR1 MNHNS, CDR2 SASEGT. V dropped 3 bases and J dropped 5; count of bases not matched to a gene: 12. The CDR3 is CASSEATGSISETQYF. The CDR3 DNA is TGTGCCAGCAGTGAGGCGACAGGGTCTATATCGGAGACCCAGTACTTC.

This clone showed up just once. The rearrangement links TRBV28 to TRBJ2-7; 10 bases map to TRBD1. CDR1 and CDR2 from the germline V gene are MDHEN and SYDVKM. V dropped 5 bases and J dropped 5; count of bases not matched to a gene: 9. This CDR3 spans 15 amino acids. Here the CDR3 reads CASSTTGQGSHEQYF. The CDR3 DNA reads as TGTGCCAGCAGTACGACGGGACAGGGGTCCCACGAGCAGTACTTC.

The chain recombines TRBV10-3 with TRBJ1-3, with TRBD1 as a possible D gene (6 bases). Germline CDR1 ENHRY, CDR2 SYGVKD. The CDR3 runs 15 residues. Trimming pared 7 bases from V and 0 bases from J, leaving 13 bases between. The CDR3 region is CAITKGDLSGNTIYF. The CDR3 nucleotides are TGTGCCATCACTAAGGGGGACCTCTCTGGAAACACCATATATTTT.

CDR3 DNA sequence: TGTGCCAGCAGCCTGGGGGGTTCCACCTACAATGAGCAGTTCTTC. Translating it yields CASSLGGSTYNEQFF. The chain combines TRBV11-2 with TRBJ2-1; TRBD2 is a possible D gene (6 bases). Trimming took off 5 bases at V and 2 bases at J, with 13 bases between the two ends. This CDR3 has 15 amino acids. Germline values: CDR1 SGHAT, CDR2 FQNNGV.

The V and J genes are TRBV2 and TRBJ2-7; possibly TRBD1 for D (6 bases). The CDR3 is 15 amino acids. Germline V gene sequence: CDR1 SNHLY, CDR2 FYNNEI. V lost 6 bases and J 0 bases, leaving 15 bases between the germline ends. DNA of the CDR3: TGTGCCAGCAGGACAGGTCTAAGGGACTCCTACGAGCAGTACTTC. Translating it yields CASRTGLRDSYEQYF.

V gene TRBV5-4 combines with J gene TRBJ1-2, with 8 bases identical to TRBD1. Germline V gene sequence: CDR1 SGHNT, CDR2 YYREEE (reference sequence). The CDR3 is 15 amino acids. V dropped 4 bases and J dropped 5; count of bases not matched to a gene: 10. In nucleotides, the CDR3 is TGTGCCAGCAGCCCAACAGGGGGTGATCGGTATGGCTACACCTTC. Its translation is CASSPTGGDRYGYTF.

The chain employs TRBV19 and TRBJ2-1; 9 bases map to TRBD2. Germline V gives CDR1 LNHDA, CDR2 SQIVND (reference sequence). The CDR3 sequence is 14 residues long. Trimming took 5 bases from V and 5 from J; bases not matched to a gene: 4. CDR3 in DNA: TGTGCCAGTAGTGAGAGCGGGAGGAACAATGAGCAGTTCTTC. Its translation is CASSESGRNNEQFF.

The CDR3 DNA reads TGTGCCAGCAGCCCGGCTAGGGGGGGGGCCAACGTCCTGACTTTC. This gives the protein CASSPARGGANVLTF. V usage is TRBV9 and J usage is TRBJ2-6; D is possibly TRBD1 (6 bases). Trimming removed 4 bases at V and 4 bases at J, with 12 bases between. Germline CDR1 SGDLS, CDR2 YYNGEE. The CDR3 runs 15 residues. The variable domain in full, with the rest retrieved from reference TRBV9 and TRBJ2-6, is DSGVTQTPKHLITATGQRVTLRCSPRSGDLSVYWYQQSLDQGLQFLIQYYNGEERAKGNILERFSAQQFPDLHSELNLSSLELGDSALYFCASSPARGGANVLTFGAGSRLTVL.

V usage is TRBV7-9 and J usage is TRBJ2-3, with 13 bases identical to TRBD2. This CDR3 region has 19 residues. The V gene end was trimmed by 4 bases and the J gene end by 1 base; junction bases not matched to a gene: 11. Germline values: CDR1 SEHNR, CDR2 FQNEAQ (reference sequence). The CDR3 DNA follows: TGTGCCAGCAGCTCGACAGGCGTGGGACTAGCGGGACGCACAGATACGCAGTATTTT. Translated, it gives CASSSTGVGLAGRTDTQYF.

The chain links TRBV9 to TRBJ1-1; a possible D gene is TRBD1 (5 bases). Trimming removed 4 bases from V and 7 bases from J, with 29 bases in between. The CDR3 is 18 residues long. Germline V gene data show CDR1 as SGDLS and CDR2 as YYNGEE. In DNA form, the CDR3 reads TGTGCCAGCAGCCCCCGCGGGACGCGGACCGGACTGGGGGGTGAAGCTTTCTTT. Protein product: CASSPRGTRTGLGGEAFF.

This clone was seen only once. The genes are TRBV15 and TRBJ1-5; D ambiguous. V gave up 1 base and J gave up 4 bases, with 8 bases separating them. Per the germline V gene, CDR1 is LNHNV and CDR2 is YYDKDF (reference sequence). The length of the CDR3 is 14 residues. CDR3 sequence: CATSRVGGNQPQHF. As DNA, the CDR3 is TGTGCCACCAGCAGAGTTGGCGGTAATCAGCCCCAGCATTTT.

V gene TRBV7-9 combines with J gene TRBJ2-3, with D possibly matching TRBD1 (6 bases). CDR1 is SEHNR and CDR2 is FQNEAQ in the germline V gene (reference sequence). The germline V and J ends were trimmed by 4 bases and 1 base, with 12 bases remaining between them. The CDR3 runs 15 residues. Here the CDR3 DNA reads TGTGCCAGCAGCTGGACAGAGCCCGGCACAGATACGCAGTATTTT. It is translated as CASSWTEPGTDTQYF.

The rearrangement joins TRBV5-1 to TRBJ2-5, with D perhaps TRBD2 (6 bases). The germline gives CDR1 SGHRS, CDR2 YFSETQ. The V and J ends lost 4 bases and 0 bases respectively, with 19 bases between them. The CDR3 loop spans 17 amino acids. The CDR3 is CASSPFGLGRYQETQYF. The CDR3 DNA reads TGCGCCAGCAGCCCGTTCGGGCTAGGGAGGTACCAAGAGACCCAGTACTTC. Looking up the rest from reference TRBV5-1 and TRBJ2-5 gives the full variable domain: KAGVTQTPRYLIKTRGQQVTLSCSPISGHRSVSWYQQTPGQGLQFLFEYFSETQRNKGNFPGRFSGRQFSNSRSEMNVSTLELGDSALYLCASSPFGLGRYQETQYFGPGTRLLVL.

The chain carries TRBV27 and TRBJ2-4, with a possible D match to TRBD1 (5 bases). V was clipped by 5 bases and J by 0 bases, with 14 bases between them. Per germline, CDR1 MNHEY and CDR2 SMNVEV (reference sequence). The CDR3 length is 16 residues. CDR3 sequence reads: CASSPQDTIAKNIQYF. The DNA of the CDR3 is TGTGCCAGCAGTCCGCAGGACACGATAGCCAAAAACATTCAGTACTTC.

Only one count was recorded for this clone. This sequence joins TRBV16 and TRBJ1-1, with D perhaps matching TRBD1 (5 bases). Germline assignment: CDR1 KGHSY and CDR2 FQNENV. CDR3 length: 15 residues. V was trimmed by 1 base and J by 4 bases, leaving 13 bases between them. The CDR3 nucleotides are TGTGCCAGCAGCCAATTCGTCGGGGGGGGCACTGAAGCTTTCTTT. Protein sequence: CASSQFVGGGTEAFF.

The CDR3 here is CASKARGLAKNIQYF. The DNA of the CDR3 is TGTGCCAGCAAGGCCAGGGGCTTAGCCAAAAACATTCAGTACTTC. The J gene is TRBJ2-4, the V gene TRBV6-1; TRBD1 might be the D (6 bases). CDR1 is MNHNS and CDR2 is SASEGT in the germline V gene. The CDR3 runs 15 residues. V shed 7 bases and J shed 0 bases, with 13 bases lying between them.

The chain joins TRBV6-1 to TRBJ2-1; possible D gene TRBD1, 6 bases. CDR3 size: 21 residues. Germline-derived CDR1 and CDR2 are MNHNS and SASEGT. V lost 2 bases and J 4 bases, leaving 30 bases between the germline ends. The DNA for the CDR3 is TGTGCCAGCAGTGAACCCTTATTTTTCGTCAGACTCAAGGGGACATACAATGAGCAGTTCTTC. Amino acid sequence: CASSEPLFFVRLKGTYNEQFF.

Only a few counts were recorded for this clone. This chain uses TRBV30 with TRBJ1-6, with 7 bases fitting TRBD1. This CDR3 is 14 amino acids long. Germline values: CDR1 GTSNPN, CDR2 SVGIG (reference sequence). The V and J ends lost 1 base and 4 bases, in that order; junction bases with no gene match: 1. The CDR3 loop reads CAWSAGGYNSPLHF. The CDR3 DNA follows: TGTGCCTGGAGTGCAGGGGGATATAATTCACCCCTCCACTTT.

This chain links TRBV18 with TRBJ1-1; D is perhaps TRBD1 (6 bases). With 6 bases removed from V and 0 bases from J, the gap between germline ends came to 14 bases. The V gene's germline CDR1 is KGHSH and CDR2 LQKENI. This CDR3 is built from 15 residues. DNA of the CDR3: TGTGCCAGCTCTTCAGAACAGGGAATGAACACTGAAGCTTTCTTT. Translation gives CASSSEQGMNTEAFF.

The rearrangement uses TRBV4-1 and TRBJ2-3, with a weak D call TRBD2 (6 bases). Trimming pared 1 base from V and 4 bases from J, leaving 12 bases between. Looked up from germline, CDR1 is MGHRA and CDR2 is YSYEKL. The CDR3 length is 15 residues. For the CDR3, the DNA is TGCGCCAGCAGCCAAGCAGGATGGGGGGCAGATACGCAGTATTTT. This gives the protein CASSQAGWGADTQYF.

The V call is TRBV4-1, the J call TRBJ2-7, with 8 bases aligning to TRBD1. The CDR3 is made up of 15 amino acids. The ends lost 1 base at V and 1 base at J; junction bases unmatched: 3. CDR1 and CDR2 (germline): MGHRA, YSYEKL. CDR3 DNA: TGCGCCAGCAGCCAAGCTGGGACAGGTTCCTACGAGCAGTACTTC. Translating gives CASSQAGTGSYEQYF.

The chain is built from TRBV11-2 and TRBJ2-5; 13 bases are a match to TRBD2. V gave up 6 bases and J gave up 2 bases; unmatched junction bases: 3. Germline V lookup: CDR1 SGHAT, CDR2 FQNNGV. The CDR3 length is 15 residues. The CDR3 loop is CASRGTSGVQETQYF. The CDR3 DNA reads TGTGCCAGCAGGGGGACTAGCGGGGTTCAAGAGACCCAGTACTTC.

This clone was counted a single time. V and J are TRBV5-6 and TRBJ2-7, with 7 bases that match TRBD2. The CDR3 runs to 16 residues. Germline-derived CDR1 and CDR2 are SGHDT and YYEEEE. The J segment lost 3 bases and the V segment lost 4 bases, leaving 13 bases of the junction unmatched. CDR3 amino acids: CASSLRLAGTRYEQYF. The CDR3 region has the DNA TGTGCCAGCAGCCTCAGATTAGCGGGCACGCGCTACGAGCAGTACTTC.

The chain links TRBV7-2 to TRBJ2-3; the D gene is possibly TRBD2 (6 bases). The V end lost 3 bases, the J end lost 6 bases, and 19 bases lay between the germline ends. There are 16 residues in the CDR3. Germline V gene sequence: CDR1 SGHTA, CDR2 FQGNSA. The CDR3 DNA reads TGTGCCAGCAGCTTGACCGGGGGACCCTCCCGTGATACGCAGTATTTT. This translates into CASSLTGGPSRDTQYF.